Sequencing of this T cell receptor beta chain was carried out in a study of blood T cell repertoires in COVID-19. Turning to the study itself: Sites across the United States, Italy and Spain contributed samples from acute and convalescent COVID-19.

In this sample, this clone turned up a few times. Method: immunoSEQ multiplex PCR; TCRdb's copy keeps in-frame clones and lacks some. The repertoire holds 55,000 to 80,000 clones, with roughly 80% as singletons. This TCR was sampled from a woman aged 80 or over with active or convalescent COVID-19. Sequenced sample: peripheral blood.

The CDR3 DNA reads TGTGCCAGCAGCTCCGGGACAGATAATTCACCCCTCCACTTT. Residues: CASSSGTDNSPLHF. This chain links TRBV5-4 with TRBJ1-6; 7 positions match TRBD1. This CDR3 has 14 residues. From germline, CDR1 is SGHNT and CDR2 YYREEE (reference sequence). Trimming took 3 bases from V and 5 from J; bases not matched to a gene: 2.